This is a list of T cell receptor beta chains from one sample in a study of spatial heterogeneity in lung cancer. TCRdb fed the 5' RACE reads into MiXCR, producing one record per CDR3 protein. The sample has 30,000 to 45,000 distinct CDR3 sequences, 7.5% seen once; the top ten hold under 30%. The sample consisted of PBMCs, taken at surgery. These receptors came from a male donor with early-stage non-small cell lung cancer. Both conserved end residues are part of each CDR3. A D gene is named only where the DNA matches it firmly. Rows may omit the clone size; those that give it use once, few, many or a size class.

abundance	d_gene	v_gene	j_gene	CDR3nt	CDR3aa
few	-	TRBV9	TRBJ2-3	TGTGCCAGCAGCGACAGAGGACTACCGAGCCCCGGAGATACGCAGTATTTT	CASSDRGLPSPGDTQYF
many	-	TRBV27	TRBJ2-5	TGTGCCAGCAGTCCAATCCGAGGGAGCAAACAAGAGACCCAGTACTTC	CASSPIRGSKQETQYF
many	TRBD1	TRBV29-1	TRBJ2-4	TGCAGCGCTGCGCAGGGACAGGAGAACATTCAGTACTTC	CSAAQGQENIQYF
many	-	TRBV6-6	TRBJ1-1	TGTGCCAGCAGGCCGCCCGGGACACTGAACACTGAAGCTTTCTTT	CASRPPGTLNTEAFF
few	-	TRBV12-3/TRBV12-4	TRBJ2-7	TGTGCCAGCAGTTTCCGAGGGGCTTACGAGCAGTACTTC	CASSFRGAYEQYF
-	TRBD2	TRBV7-3	TRBJ2-1	TGTGCCAGCAGCTTAAGCCTAGCGGGGCATGAGCAGTTCTTC	CASSLSLAGHEQFF
many	TRBD2	TRBV20-1	TRBJ2-1	TGCAGTGCTAGAGATCCAGCGGGGGACTTTCTAACGAATGAGCAGTTCTTC	CSARDPAGDFLTNEQFF
many	-	TRBV12-3/TRBV12-4	TRBJ1-6	TGTGCCAGCAGTTTATTGGCGGAGAGATCCCTCCACTTT	CASSLLAERSLHF
few	TRBD2	TRBV6-5	TRBJ2-3	TGTGCCAGCAGTTCCGGGACTAGCGGGAGAATGCAGTATTTT	CASSSGTSGRMQYF
hyperexpanded	-	TRBV7-3	TRBJ2-6	TGTGCCAGCAGCTTATTGGCTATGGGCTCTGGGGCCAACGTCCTGACTTTC	CASSLLAMGSGANVLTF
few	-	TRBV5-6	TRBJ1-5	TGTGCCAGCAGCTTCGGGACAATCGGTCAGCCCCAGCATTTT	CASSFGTIGQPQHF
few	-	TRBV19	TRBJ2-2	TGTGCCAGTAGTAGGGGGGACACGGGAACCGGGGAGCTGTTTTTT	CASSRGDTGTGELFF
many	-	TRBV7-3	TRBJ2-3	TGTGCCAGCAGCCCCTTCGGGGAAGATACGCAGTATTTT	CASSPFGEDTQYF
-	-	TRBV27	TRBJ1-5	TGTGCCAGCAGTCAGGACCGATACAATCAGCCCCAGCATTTT	CASSQDRYNQPQHF
-	-	TRBV12-3/TRBV12-4	TRBJ1-6	TGTGCCAGCAGTTTACAGGGGTGGAATTCACCCCTCCACTTT	CASSLQGWNSPLHF
many	TRBD1	TRBV5-1	TRBJ1-1	TGCGCCAGCAGCTTGATACAGGGGCATTTGGCTTTCTTT	CASSLIQGHLAFF
few	TRBD2	TRBV6-1	TRBJ2-1	TGTGCCAGCAGGGGTAGCGGGGGGTCCTACAATGAGCAGTTCTTC	CASRGSGGSYNEQFF
few	-	TRBV6-5	TRBJ1-2	TGTACCAGCAGGATGAGGGGACACGATGGCTACACCTTC	CTSRMRGHDGYTF
few	-	TRBV3-1	TRBJ2-2	TGTGCCAGCAGCCTTGGAGGTGAGCGGCAGCTGTTTTTT	CASSLGGERQLFF
few	-	TRBV19	TRBJ1-1	TGTGCCAGTAGTCATCCGGGAGGATCGAACACTGAAGCTTTCTTT	CASSHPGGSNTEAFF
many	-	TRBV29-1	TRBJ1-5	TGCAGCGTTGTCGACCAACCCAATCAGCCCCAGCATTTT	CSVVDQPNQPQHF
many	-	TRBV6-6	TRBJ2-3	TGTGCCAGCAGTCTAAATAGCGGAAGCACAGATACGCAGTATTTT	CASSLNSGSTDTQYF
many	TRBD2	TRBV7-7	TRBJ2-3	TGTGCTAGCAGCCCCGGGACTAGCGGGAGTTCAGATACGCAGTATTTT	CASSPGTSGSSDTQYF
many	-	TRBV5-1	TRBJ2-3	TGCGCCAGCAGCCAAAGTGGGGTTTCGACAGATACGCAGTATTTT	CASSQSGVSTDTQYF
many	TRBD1	TRBV6-2/TRBV6-3	TRBJ1-5	TGTGCCAGCAGTTTAATCCGGGACAGGGGAATTGCCGGTCAGCCCCAGCATTTT	CASSLIRDRGIAGQPQHF
few	-	TRBV18	TRBJ2-3	TGTGCCAGCTCACCCCAGGGACTTCCAGCAACAGATACGCAGTATTTT	CASSPQGLPATDTQYF
few	-	TRBV9	TRBJ1-1	TGTGCCAGCAGCAAAGGCGGGGGCGCGAACACTGAAGCTTTCTTT	CASSKGGGANTEAFF
-	TRBD2	TRBV6-2/TRBV6-3	TRBJ2-1	TGTGCCAGCAGTTACTCAGGACTAGCGGGAAGGCCAGGGAATGAGCAGTTCTTC	CASSYSGLAGRPGNEQFF
many	-	TRBV4-2	TRBJ1-5	TGTGCCAGCAGCCAAGAAGCCGGAAATAGCAATCAGCCCCAGCATTTT	CASSQEAGNSNQPQHF
few	-	TRBV7-2	TRBJ2-1	TGTGCCAGCAGCCCCCTTCGAGGGAGGAATGAGCAGTTCTTC	CASSPLRGRNEQFF
few	-	TRBV7-2	TRBJ2-3	TGTGCCAGCACCCTTCGCACAGATACGCAGTATTTT	CASTLRTDTQYF
many	TRBD2	TRBV7-3	TRBJ2-1	TGTGCCAGCAGCCATAGCGGGAGTTCCAATGAGCAGTTCTTC	CASSHSGSSNEQFF
-	TRBD1	TRBV20-1	TRBJ1-5	TGCAGTGCTAAATCGGGACAGGGAAATCAGCCCCAGCATTTT	CSAKSGQGNQPQHF
-	-	TRBV20-1	TRBJ1-1	TGCAGTGCACCCTTGGGGGGGGCGGGCACTGAAGCTTTCTTT	CSAPLGGAGTEAFF
many	-	TRBV27	TRBJ2-3	TGTGCCAGCAGTCGCAACACAGATACGCAGTATTTT	CASSRNTDTQYF
few	-	TRBV24-1	TRBJ2-3	TGTGCCACCAGTGATCTATTAGGGGAGGATACGCAGTATTTT	CATSDLLGEDTQYF
few	-	TRBV7-3	TRBJ2-6	TGTGCCAGCAGCCAACGTGGAGGTCTGAGGGCCAACGTCCTGACTTTC	CASSQRGGLRANVLTF
many	-	TRBV4-1	TRBJ2-1	TGCGCCAGCAGCCCCCTTCCGGGACAGGGGACTCTAGCGGGAGACGGTTTC	CASSPLPGQGTLAGDGF
many	TRBD2	TRBV6-5	TRBJ2-3	TGTGCCAGCAGTTACTCGAGACTAGCGGGTCAGGATACGCAGTATTTT	CASSYSRLAGQDTQYF
many	-	TRBV12-3/TRBV12-4	TRBJ1-1	TGTGCCAGCAGTCCCTCGGGCAGACGGGGAGCTTTCTTT	CASSPSGRRGAFF
few	-	TRBV12-5	TRBJ1-5	TGTGCTAGTGGTTCATACAGTGGCGTAGATCAGCCCCAGCATTTT	CASGSYSGVDQPQHF